The 23 T cell receptor beta chains presented below share a single source sample, sequenced in a study of beta chain features in type 1 diabetes. Study results and limitations: Among all four CD4+ subsets, Type 1 diabetes patients had TCRB CDR3s that were moderately but significantly shorter.

Sequenced material consisted of expressed TCRB transcripts (all of the isolated RNA was reverse transcribed). TCRdb's copy holds only in-frame clones and misses some; the assay was immunoSEQ multiplex PCR. The data contain 150,000 to 180,000 clones, 9% to 12% of them singletons. The antigens these receptors bind are not known. The specimen sequenced was central memory CD4+ T cells from blood. The receptors were gathered from a man aged 30 to 45 with type 1 diabetes.

The chain couples TRBV5-1 to TRBJ2-1; D might be TRBD2 (5 bases). V was pared by 2 bases and J by 8 bases, with 8 bases between. The CDR3 runs to 12 residues. Germline V gives CDR1 SGHRS, CDR2 YFSETQ. The CDR3 DNA reads TGCGCCAGCAGCTTAACTAGTTATGAGCAGTTCTTC. It encodes CASSLTSYEQFF.

Of note for this clone: The junction shows a germline mismatch at one end, possibly a read error. Written as DNA, the CDR3 is TGTGCTAGCAGCCGTAGCGGGTTCCAAGAGACCCAGTACTTC. Amino acids: CASSRSGFQETQYF. This chain connects TRBV7-7 to TRBJ2-5, with 7 bases fitting TRBD2. The CDR3 extends over 14 amino acids. Germline CDR1 SSHAT, CDR2 FNYEAQ (reference sequence).

This clone was counted between two and nine times. The chain couples TRBV7-9 to TRBJ2-1; the D gene is possibly TRBD2 (5 bases). Germline CDR1 is SEHNR and CDR2 is FQNEAQ (reference sequence). The CDR3 totals 15 residues. Between the trimmed V and J ends, which lost 5 bases and 0 bases, there was a span of 11 bases. CDR3 DNA: TGTGCCAGCAGCGGTAGCGAGAGCTCCTACAATGAGCAGTTCTTC. Translating gives CASSGSESSYNEQFF.

This clone was picked up a small number of times. The chain joins TRBV25-1 to TRBJ2-3; 9 bases are a match to TRBD2. The germline CDR1 and CDR2 sequences are MGHDK and SYGVNS. V gave up 4 bases and J gave up 6 bases; unmatched junction bases: 11. This CDR3 region has 16 residues. The CDR3 spells CASSADLAGVFDTQYF. The CDR3 DNA sequence: TGTGCCAGCAGTGCCGACTTAGCGGGAGTTTTCGATACGCAGTATTTT.

This clone has more than one count but fewer than ten. The chain is built from TRBV5-1 and TRBJ2-3, with 8 bases identical to TRBD2. With 2 bases clipped from V and 6 bases from J, the junction kept 5 bases outside the gene matches. The length of the CDR3 is 14 residues. The germline V gene has CDR1 SGHRS and CDR2 YFSETQ. CDR3 sequence reads: CASSFGGAGDTQYF. In nucleotides, the CDR3 is TGCGCCAGCAGCTTCGGGGGGGCAGGGGATACGCAGTATTTT.

This clone came up a few times. The chain is built from TRBV30 and TRBJ1-3; no clear D. The CDR3 spans 12 residues. In germline, CDR1 is GTSNPN, CDR2 SVGIG (reference sequence). V lost 2 bases to trimming and J lost 0 bases, with 2 bases between them. The CDR3 DNA is TGTGCCTGGAGTTACTCTGGAAACACCATATATTTT. This encodes CAWSYSGNTIYF.

The V gene is TRBV29-1, the J gene TRBJ1-1; D may be TRBD1 (6 bases). V was trimmed by 4 bases and J by 1 base, leaving 10 bases between them. The CDR3 is 13 residues long. Per germline, CDR1 SQVTM and CDR2 ANQGSEA. CDR3 loop: CSVGLQGNTEAFF. CDR3 coding DNA: TGCAGCGTTGGATTACAGGGGAACACTGAAGCTTTCTTT.

This clone was counted a few times. The chain combines TRBV11-2 with TRBJ2-7; 11 bases match TRBD2. J lost 6 bases, V lost 2 bases, and 9 bases had no gene match. CDR1 and CDR2 (germline): SGHAT, FQNNGV. The CDR3 has 16 amino acids. CDR3 in DNA: TGTGCCAGCAGCTTAAGCGCGACTAGCGGGGCCCTCGAGCAGTACTTC. Encoded protein: CASSLSATSGALEQYF.

This chain links TRBV28 with TRBJ2-7; 13 bases align to TRBD2. CDR3 length equals 16 residues. Germline trimming cut 6 bases from V and 3 bases from J; bases unmatched to any gene: 8. The germline V gene encodes CDR1 MDHEN and CDR2 SYDVKM. For the CDR3, the DNA is TGTGCCAGCAGCACCGCGGGACTAGCGGGATTCTACGAGCAGTACTTC. Its translation is CASSTAGLAGFYEQYF.

This chain links TRBV2 with TRBJ1-5; possible D gene TRBD1, 6 bases. CDR3 length equals 16 residues. Per germline, CDR1 SNHLY and CDR2 FYNNEI. The V end was cut by 1 base, the J end by 0 bases, with 10 bases between. The CDR3 loop reads CASSEVQGYSNQPQHF. CDR3 nucleotide sequence: TGTGCCAGCAGTGAAGTACAGGGTTATAGCAATCAGCCCCAGCATTTT.

In this sample, this clone turned up a few times. The V gene is TRBV14, the J gene TRBJ2-2, with unresolved D. Germline V CDR1 and CDR2: SGHDN, FVKESK. V lost 4 bases, J lost 0 bases, and 6 bases lay in between. The CDR3 runs 14 residues. CDR3 nucleotides: TGTGCCAGCAGCCCAAACTCGAACACCGGGGAGCTGTTTTTT. This translates into CASSPNSNTGELFF. Looking up the rest from reference TRBV14 and TRBJ2-2 gives the full variable domain: EAGVTQFPSHSVIEKGQTVTLRCDPISGHDNLYWYRRVMGKEIKFLLHFVKESKQDESGMPNNRFLAERTGGTYSTLKVQPAELEDSGVYFCASSPNSNTGELFFGEGSRLTVL.

This clone was observed a handful of times. V gene TRBV5-1 combines with J gene TRBJ2-7; TRBD2 aligns across 10 bases. The CDR3 runs 15 residues. Losses at the gene ends were 4 bases for V and 4 bases for J; bases not matched to a gene: 8. Germline CDR1 SGHRS, CDR2 YFSETQ. The CDR3 bases are TGCGCCAGCAGCCCCTCTAGCGGGAGTATATACGAGCAGTACTTC. Encoded protein: CASSPSSGSIYEQYF.

V usage is TRBV15 and J usage is TRBJ2-6; tentative D call: TRBD1 (5 bases). Germline V lookup: CDR1 LNHNV, CDR2 YYDKDF (reference sequence). V dropped 1 base and J dropped 3 bases, with 10 bases sitting between them. The CDR3 covers 16 residues. DNA for the CDR3: TGTGCCACCAGCAGAGTAGCAGGGATTGGGGCCAACGTCCTGACTTTC. This codes for CATSRVAGIGANVLTF. The complete variable domain, with remaining parts taken from reference TRBV15 and TRBJ2-6, reads DAMVIQNPRYQVTQFGKPVTLSCSQTLNHNVMYWYQQKSSQAPKLLFHYYDKDFNNEADTPDNFQSRRPNTSFCFLDIRSPGLGDTAMYLCATSRVAGIGANVLTFGAGSRLTVL.

The rearrangement uses TRBV7-8 and TRBJ2-7, with D perhaps TRBD2 (6 bases). CDR1 is SGHVS and CDR2 is FQNEAQ in the germline V gene. Between the trimmed V and J ends, which lost 0 bases and 0 bases, there was a span of 15 bases. This CDR3 is built from 17 residues. The CDR3 spells CASSLAGIGGSSYEQYF. Here the CDR3 DNA reads TGTGCCAGCAGCTTAGCGGGGATAGGAGGGAGCTCCTACGAGCAGTACTTC.

This sequence joins TRBV18 and TRBJ1-2, with D possibly matching TRBD1 (6 bases). The CDR3 length is 14 residues. Trimming removed 3 bases from V and 3 bases from J, with 11 bases in between. Per the germline V gene, CDR1 is KGHSH and CDR2 is LQKENI. The CDR3 DNA reads as TGTGCCAGCTCACCTGCCGGGACACACTATGGCTACACCTTC. It specifies CASSPAGTHYGYTF.

This clone was counted ten times or more. The chain employs TRBV7-2 and TRBJ2-7, with 10 positions matching TRBD2. Germline loops: CDR1 SGHTA, CDR2 FQGNSA. There are 16 residues in the CDR3. Unmatched junction bases numbered 9, after V lost 5 bases and J lost 2 bases. Written as DNA, the CDR3 is TGTGCCAGCAGCCTTGGACTAGCGGCAAGTACCTACGAGCAGTACTTC. Translation: CASSLGLAASTYEQYF.

This clone was seen more than once but under ten times. This sequence joins TRBV5-1 and TRBJ1-5; TRBD1 matches 10 bases. The CDR3 is made up of 16 amino acids. Unmatched junction bases numbered 3, after V lost 1 base and J lost 2 bases. Germline V gene data show CDR1 as SGHRS and CDR2 as YFSETQ. CDR3 nucleotide sequence: TGCGCCAGCAGCTTGAGTGGGACAGGGGGCAATCAGCCCCAGCATTTT. The encoded protein is CASSLSGTGGNQPQHF.

The sample holds a few counts of this clone. This chain links TRBV28 with TRBJ1-1; 11 bases are a match to TRBD1. The CDR3 covers 16 residues. V lost 10 bases and J lost 4; bases outside the gene matches: 14. Germline V gene sequence: CDR1 MDHEN, CDR2 SYDVKM. The CDR3 sequence: CATQPIVGTGGTEAFF. CDR3 sequence (DNA): TGTGCCACCCAACCAATCGTCGGGACAGGGGGCACTGAAGCTTTCTTT.

The sample holds a few counts of this clone. In DNA form, the CDR3 reads TGTGCCAGCAGTGAAGCTAGCGGGAGGGCCTACAATGAGCAGTTCTTC. Its translation is CASSEASGRAYNEQFF. The chain uses TRBV6-1 and TRBJ2-1; 11 nucleotides agree with TRBD2. Germline V CDR1 and CDR2: MNHNS, SASEGT. This CDR3 has 16 amino acids. With 0 bases clipped from V and 2 bases from J, the junction kept 0 bases outside the gene matches.

This clone showed up just a few times. The chain combines TRBV9 with TRBJ2-1, with 7 bases aligning to TRBD2. The V gene's germline CDR1 is SGDLS and CDR2 YYNGEE. The length of the CDR3 is 16 residues. The junction had 8 bases not matched to a gene; V was cut back by 1 base and J by 4 bases. CDR3: CASSVRPAGIYNEQFF. The CDR3 coding sequence is TGTGCCAGCAGCGTAAGACCAGCGGGGATATACAATGAGCAGTTCTTC.

This clone was observed a few times. The rearrangement joins TRBV28 to TRBJ2-3; maybe TRBD2 (6 bases). The V and J ends lost 8 bases and 1 base respectively, with 16 bases between them. The CDR3 spans 15 residues. Germline V gives CDR1 MDHEN, CDR2 SYDVKM. This chain's CDR3 is CASGAGDSRTDTQYF. The CDR3 nucleotides read TGTGCCAGCGGAGCCGGGGACTCCCGCACAGATACGCAGTATTTT.

This clone appeared a few times. J is TRBJ1-1 and V is TRBV6-6; D not certain. CDR3 size: 15 residues. CDR1 and CDR2 (germline): MNHNY, SVGAGI (reference sequence). V lost 3 bases to trimming and J lost 0 bases, with 11 bases between them. In DNA, the CDR3 is TGTGCCAGCAGTTATCTCTGGAGGGTGAACACTGAAGCTTTCTTT. Amino acid sequence: CASSYLWRVNTEAFF.

The V gene is TRBV5-1, the J gene TRBJ2-7, with 9 nucleotides matching TRBD2. Germline loops: CDR1 SGHRS, CDR2 YFSETQ. This CDR3 contains 15 residues. J gave up 5 bases and V 0 bases, and 6 bases lay outside the gene matches. CDR3 in amino acids: CASSLGSGRTDEQYF. The CDR3 DNA sequence: TGCGCCAGCAGCTTGGGGAGCGGGAGGACCGACGAGCAGTACTTC.